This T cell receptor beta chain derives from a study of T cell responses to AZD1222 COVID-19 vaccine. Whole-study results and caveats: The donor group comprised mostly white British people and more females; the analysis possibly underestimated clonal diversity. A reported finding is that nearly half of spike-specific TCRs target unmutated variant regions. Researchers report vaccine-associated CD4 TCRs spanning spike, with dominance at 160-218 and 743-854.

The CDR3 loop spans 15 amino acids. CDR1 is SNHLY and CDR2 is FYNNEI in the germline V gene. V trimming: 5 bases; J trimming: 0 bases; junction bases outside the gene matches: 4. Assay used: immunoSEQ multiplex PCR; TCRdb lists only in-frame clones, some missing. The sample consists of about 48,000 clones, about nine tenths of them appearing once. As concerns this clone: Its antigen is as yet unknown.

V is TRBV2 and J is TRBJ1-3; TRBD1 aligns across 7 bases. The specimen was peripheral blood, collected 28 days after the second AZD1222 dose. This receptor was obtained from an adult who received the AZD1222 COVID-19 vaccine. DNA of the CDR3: TGTGCCAGCAGTAACAGGGGCCACTCTGGAAACACCATATATTTT. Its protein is CASSNRGHSGNTIYF.